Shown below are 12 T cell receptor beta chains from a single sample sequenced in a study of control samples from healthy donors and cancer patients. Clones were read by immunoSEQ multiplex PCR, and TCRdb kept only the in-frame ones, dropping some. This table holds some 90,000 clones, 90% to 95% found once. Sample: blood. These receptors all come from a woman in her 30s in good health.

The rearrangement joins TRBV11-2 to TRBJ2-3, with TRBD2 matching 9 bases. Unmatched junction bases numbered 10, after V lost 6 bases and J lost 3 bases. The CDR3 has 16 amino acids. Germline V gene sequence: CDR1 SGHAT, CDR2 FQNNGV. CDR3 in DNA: TGTGCCAGCAGTTTATTTAGCGGGAGTGGTACAGATACGCAGTATTTT. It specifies CASSLFSGSGTDTQYF.

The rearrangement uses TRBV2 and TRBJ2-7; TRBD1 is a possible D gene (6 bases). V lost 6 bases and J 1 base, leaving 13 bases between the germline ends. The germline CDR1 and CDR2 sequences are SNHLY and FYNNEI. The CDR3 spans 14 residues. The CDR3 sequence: CASRTQGRSYEQYF. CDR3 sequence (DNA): TGTGCCAGCAGAACCCAGGGGAGATCCTACGAGCAGTACTTC.

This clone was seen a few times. The CDR3 here is CASSPGQYF. The CDR3 DNA reads TGTGCCAGCTCCCCGGGCCAGTACTTC. The chain combines TRBV2 with TRBJ2-5, with D hard to call. The CDR3 is made up of 9 amino acids. Trimming pared 8 bases from V and 10 bases from J, leaving 8 bases between. Germline V lookup: CDR1 SNHLY, CDR2 FYNNEI.

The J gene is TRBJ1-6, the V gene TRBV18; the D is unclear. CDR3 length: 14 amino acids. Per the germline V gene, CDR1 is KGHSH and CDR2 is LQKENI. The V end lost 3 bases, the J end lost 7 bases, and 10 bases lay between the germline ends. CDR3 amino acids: CASSPVNRNSPLHF. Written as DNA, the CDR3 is TGTGCCAGCTCACCCGTTAATCGGAATTCACCCCTCCACTTT.

The CDR3 reads CASSADRAANYGYTF. CDR3 nucleotide sequence: TGTGCCAGCAGCGCCGACAGGGCCGCTAACTATGGCTACACCTTC. This chain links TRBV7-9 with TRBJ1-2; the match to TRBD1 covers 7 bases. The trim removed 5 bases at V and 0 bases at J, leaving 6 bases unmatched. Per germline, CDR1 SEHNR and CDR2 FQNEAQ (reference sequence). This CDR3 is 15 amino acids long.

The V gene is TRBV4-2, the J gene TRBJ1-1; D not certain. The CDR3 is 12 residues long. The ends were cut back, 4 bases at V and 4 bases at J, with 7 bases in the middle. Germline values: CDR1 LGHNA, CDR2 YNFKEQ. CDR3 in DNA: TGTGCCAGCAGCCTAGGGAGCACTGAAGCTTTCTTT. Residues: CASSLGSTEAFF.

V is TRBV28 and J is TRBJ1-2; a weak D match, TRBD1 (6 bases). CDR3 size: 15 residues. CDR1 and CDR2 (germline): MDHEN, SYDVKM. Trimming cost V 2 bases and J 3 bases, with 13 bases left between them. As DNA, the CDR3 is TGTGCCAGCAGTTTAGCGGGGGCGGTTGACTATGGCTACACCTTC. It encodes CASSLAGAVDYGYTF.

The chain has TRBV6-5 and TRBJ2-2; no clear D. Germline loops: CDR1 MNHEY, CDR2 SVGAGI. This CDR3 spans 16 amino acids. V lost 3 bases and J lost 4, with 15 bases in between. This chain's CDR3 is CASSYSPDPSTGELFF. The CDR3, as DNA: TGTGCCAGCAGTTATTCCCCAGACCCGAGCACCGGGGAGCTGTTTTTT.

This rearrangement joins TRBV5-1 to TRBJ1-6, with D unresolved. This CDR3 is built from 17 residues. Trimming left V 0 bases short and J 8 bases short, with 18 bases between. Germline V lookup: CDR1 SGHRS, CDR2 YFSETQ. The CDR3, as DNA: TGCGCCAGCAGCTTGGGGGGTGTATTGGCTGGCGATTCACCCCTCCACTTT. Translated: CASSLGGVLAGDSPLHF.

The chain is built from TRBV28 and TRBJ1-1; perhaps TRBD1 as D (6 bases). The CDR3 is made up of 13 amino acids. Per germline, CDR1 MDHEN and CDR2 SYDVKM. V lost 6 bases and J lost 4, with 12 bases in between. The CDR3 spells CASRIRGPTEAFF. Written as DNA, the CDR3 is TGTGCCAGCAGGATCAGGGGTCCCACTGAAGCTTTCTTT. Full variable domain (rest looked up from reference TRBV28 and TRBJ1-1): DVKVTQSSRYLVKRTGEKVFLECVQDMDHENMFWYRQDPGLGLRLIYFSYDVKMKEKGDIPEGYSVSREKKERFSLILESASTNQTSMYLCASRIRGPTEAFFGQGTRLTVV.

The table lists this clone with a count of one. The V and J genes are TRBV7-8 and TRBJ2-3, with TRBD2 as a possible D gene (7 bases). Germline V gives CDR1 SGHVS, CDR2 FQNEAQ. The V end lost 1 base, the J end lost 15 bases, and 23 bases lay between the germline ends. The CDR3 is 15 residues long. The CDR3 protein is CASSLGWVSAGATYF. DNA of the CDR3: TGTGCCAGCAGCTTAGGCTGGGTTTCGGCGGGGGCGACATATTTT.

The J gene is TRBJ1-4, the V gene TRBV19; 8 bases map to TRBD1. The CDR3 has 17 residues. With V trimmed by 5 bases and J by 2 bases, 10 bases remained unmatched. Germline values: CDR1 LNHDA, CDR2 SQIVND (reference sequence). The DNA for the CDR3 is TGTGCCAGTAGTCCGCGCAGGGGGCGCGGGACTAATGAAAAACTGTTTTTT. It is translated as CASSPRRGRGTNEKLFF.